The following is a T cell receptor beta chain sequence with its context. The source of the sample is a study of blood T cell repertoires in COVID-19. The germline V and J ends were trimmed by 4 bases and 1 base, with 16 bases remaining between them. The CDR3 loop spans 17 amino acids. Per the germline V gene, CDR1 is SGHTA and CDR2 is FQGNSA. Some clones are missing from TCRdb's copy, which holds only in-frame ones; the method was immunoSEQ multiplex PCR. The data show a few hundred thousand clones, 86% seen once. Sample: PBMCs or T cells enriched from blood (not recorded which). The sequence derives from a man aged 35 to 55 who had recovered from COVID-19. This chain uses TRBV7-2 with TRBJ1-4, with TRBD1 as a possible D gene (6 bases). DNA of the CDR3: TGTGCCAGCAGCTCTACCGTCGGCAGGGGAACTAATGAAAAACTGTTTTTT. Protein product: CASSSTVGRGTNEKLFF.